This T cell receptor (beta chain) was captured in a study of T cell responses to AZD1222 COVID-19 vaccine. V lost 5 bases to trimming and J lost 4 bases, with 16 bases between them. Germline V gene data show CDR1 as SGHTA and CDR2 as FQGNSA. This CDR3 region has 15 residues. The protocol was immunoSEQ multiplex PCR, while the TCRdb copy is restricted to in-frame clones and leaves out a portion. Of about 200,000 clones in the sample, 90% to 95% were seen once. The material sequenced was peripheral blood, taken 28 days after the second AZD1222 dose. The receptor's source is an adult who received the AZD1222 COVID-19 vaccine. The V gene is TRBV7-2, the J gene TRBJ2-3, with D perhaps matching TRBD1 (6 bases). The CDR3 sequence is CASSPQTGTPDTQYF. CDR3 coding DNA: TGTGCCAGCAGCCCTCAAACAGGGACCCCAGATACGCAGTATTTT.